This T cell receptor beta chain was obtained from a study of T cells expressing NK-cell markers. Across the whole study: Repertoires of TCR beta were obtained from T cells sorted as CD3+CD56+NKG2C+, CD3+CD56+NKG2C- and CD3+CD56-NKG2C+. Among eight sequenced donors, seven carried HCMV seropositivity while one was seronegative.

Comment on this clonotype: Its antigen remains unknown.

Study conclusions and caveats: Whether expanded NKG2C-expressing T cell clones recognize HCMV is unknown.

Germline assignment: CDR1 SGHAT and CDR2 FQNNGV. The CDR3 is 15 residues long. cDNA encoding TCR beta was synthesized via 5'RACE template switching incorporating UMIs. TCRdb reprocessed the 5' RACE reads; each CDR3 protein has one entry and no DNA is given. The ten most abundant clones cover about 80% of a sample with over 2,000 distinct CDR3 sequences. Sequenced sample: blood T cells: a sorted CD56 or NKG2C T cell subset, CD4+ or CD8+ T cells, or bulk PBMC T cells (not recorded which). The chain uses TRBV11-2 and TRBJ1-1. The sequence was obtained from a woman aged 18-29 years in good health. CDR3 region: CASSLEVLTRAEAFF.